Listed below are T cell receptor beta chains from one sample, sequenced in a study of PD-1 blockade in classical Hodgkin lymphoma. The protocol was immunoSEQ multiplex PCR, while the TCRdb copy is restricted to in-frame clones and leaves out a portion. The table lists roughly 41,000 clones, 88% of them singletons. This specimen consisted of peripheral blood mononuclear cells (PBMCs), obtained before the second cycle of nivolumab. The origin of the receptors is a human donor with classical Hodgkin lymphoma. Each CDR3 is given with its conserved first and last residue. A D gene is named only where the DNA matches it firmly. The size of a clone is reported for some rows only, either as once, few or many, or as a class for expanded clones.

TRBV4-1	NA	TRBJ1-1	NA	TGCGCCAGCAGCCATGCGTCGGGACCGGGTTCATTGTTAGCTTTCTTT	CASSHASGPGSLLAFF
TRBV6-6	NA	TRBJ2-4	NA	TGTGCCAGCAGTTCGGAAAACATTCAGTACTTC	CASSSENIQYF
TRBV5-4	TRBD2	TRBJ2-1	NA	TGTGCCAGCAGCTTGGGGGGTCCACTAGCGGGAGTTACGAATGAGCAGTTCTTC	CASSLGGPLAGVTNEQFF
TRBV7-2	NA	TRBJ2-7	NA	TGTGCCAGCAGCTTAGGGGCACTAACCTACGAGCAGTACTTC	CASSLGALTYEQYF
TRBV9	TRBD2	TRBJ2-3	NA	TGTGCCAGCAGCGTCGGGCTAGCGGTCAGCACAGATACGCAGTATTTT	CASSVGLAVSTDTQYF
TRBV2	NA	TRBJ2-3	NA	TGTGCCAGCAGTAACAGAGAGACAGATACGCAGTATTTT	CASSNRETDTQYF
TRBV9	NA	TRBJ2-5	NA	TGTGCCAGCAGCATGGAAGAGGAGACCCAGTACTTC	CASSMEEETQYF
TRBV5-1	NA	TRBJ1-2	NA	TGCGCCAGCAGCTTCTCGTTTTCCGAGAGTGTCTATGGCTACACCTTC	CASSFSFSESVYGYTF
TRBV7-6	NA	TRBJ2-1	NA	TGTGCCAGCAGCTTAGATTTTGCGGGGTATCTTGGGAATGAGCAGTTCTTC	CASSLDFAGYLGNEQFF
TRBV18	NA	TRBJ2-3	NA	TGTGCCAGCTCACCTCCCCGGAGCACAGATACGCAGTATTTT	CASSPPRSTDTQYF
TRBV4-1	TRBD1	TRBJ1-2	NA	TGCGCCAGCAGCGCCCTGACAGGGGAAGACTATGGCTACACCTTC	CASSALTGEDYGYTF
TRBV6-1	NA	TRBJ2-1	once	TGTGCCAGCAGTGAAAACAATGAGCAGTTCTTC	CASSENNEQFF
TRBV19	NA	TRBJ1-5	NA	TGTGCCAGTAGTATGCCCAATGGGCTGCCCCAGCATTTT	CASSMPNGLPQHF
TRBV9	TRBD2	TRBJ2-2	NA	TGTGCCAGCAGCGCCGGACTAGCGGGCGGGGAGCTGTTTTTT	CASSAGLAGGELFF
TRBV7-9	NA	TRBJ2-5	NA	TGTGCCAGCAGCTGGACACCTAACCAAGAGACCCAGTACTTC	CASSWTPNQETQYF
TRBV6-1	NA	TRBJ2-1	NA	TGTGCCAGCAGTGAGCCCAGCGAGCAGTTCTTC	CASSEPSEQFF
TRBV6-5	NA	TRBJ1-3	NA	TGTGCCAGCAGTTACACTCCCAGGGGAAACACCATATATTTT	CASSYTPRGNTIYF
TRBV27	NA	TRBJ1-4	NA	TGTGCCAGCAGTTGGAACAGGGATAATGAAAAACTGTTTTTT	CASSWNRDNEKLFF
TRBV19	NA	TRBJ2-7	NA	TGTGCCAGTTCCGACAGAATCTACGAGCAGTACTTC	CASSDRIYEQYF
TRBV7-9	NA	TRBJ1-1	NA	TGTGCCAGCAGCTTCGGAGGGTCTACTGAAGCTTTCTTT	CASSFGGSTEAFF
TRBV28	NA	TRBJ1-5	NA	TGTGCCAGCAGTCCGAGTTGGATGCAGCCCCAGCATTTT	CASSPSWMQPQHF
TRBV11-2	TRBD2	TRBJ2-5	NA	TGTGCCAGCAGCGCTGTGGGGCGGGAGGACCAAGAGACCCAGTACTTC	CASSAVGREDQETQYF
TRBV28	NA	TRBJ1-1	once	TGTGCCAGCAGCCCCGGGACCGAAGCTTTCTTT	CASSPGTEAFF
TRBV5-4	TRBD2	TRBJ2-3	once	TGTGCCAGCAGCTTGCGACTAGCGGGAGGGCCCGGGGATACGCAGTATTTT	CASSLRLAGGPGDTQYF
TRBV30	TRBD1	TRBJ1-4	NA	TGTGCCTGGAGTCCCTTAGACAGGGTCTCGGGAAAACTGTTTTTT	CAWSPLDRVSGKLFF
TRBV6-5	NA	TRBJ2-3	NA	TGTGCCAGCAGATTACAGGGATTCCCCACAGATACGCAGTATTTT	CASRLQGFPTDTQYF
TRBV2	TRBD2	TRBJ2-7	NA	TGTGCCAGCAGGGGCGGGAGTACCAACGAGCAGTACTTC	CASRGGSTNEQYF
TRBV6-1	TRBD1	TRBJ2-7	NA	TGTGCCAGCAAAAGACAGGGTGCGTCCTACGAGCAGTACTTC	CASKRQGASYEQYF
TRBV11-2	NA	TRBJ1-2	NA	TGTGCCAGCAGCTTACAAAACTATGGCTACACCTTC	CASSLQNYGYTF
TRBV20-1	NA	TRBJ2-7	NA	TGCAGTGCTCGTGACCTCTACGAGCAGTACTTC	CSARDLYEQYF
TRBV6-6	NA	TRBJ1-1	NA	TGTGCCAGCAGAACTGGTCAGGGCTCGGCTGAAGCTTTCTTT	CASRTGQGSAEAFF
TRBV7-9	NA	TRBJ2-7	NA	TGTGCCAGCAGCTTCGGCGTTTCCTACGAGCAGTACTTC	CASSFGVSYEQYF
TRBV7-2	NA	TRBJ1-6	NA	TGTGCCAGCAGCTTATTCGGGGCAAATTCACCCCTCCACTTT	CASSLFGANSPLHF
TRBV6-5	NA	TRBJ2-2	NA	TGTGCCAGCAGTTCCCGCCTCCCGAGAACCGGGGAGCTGTTTTTT	CASSSRLPRTGELFF
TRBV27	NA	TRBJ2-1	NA	TGTGCCAGCTCGTCAGGGGAGGGATACAATGAGCAGTTCTTC	CASSSGEGYNEQFF
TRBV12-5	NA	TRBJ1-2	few	TGTGCTAGTGGTTTTGAAGGGAGCTTTGATGGCTACACCTTC	CASGFEGSFDGYTF
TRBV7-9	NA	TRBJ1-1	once	TGTGCCAGCAGCTTGGAATTTGGCCAAGCTTTCTTT	CASSLEFGQAFF
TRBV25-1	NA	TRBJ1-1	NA	TGTGCCAGCAGTGAATTTGGCACTGGTGAAGCTTTCTTT	CASSEFGTGEAFF
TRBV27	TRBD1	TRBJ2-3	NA	TGTGCCAGCAGTACCGGTCCGGGACAGGCGTCAGATACGCAGTATTTT	CASSTGPGQASDTQYF
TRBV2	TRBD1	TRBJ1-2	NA	TGTGCCAGCAGTTGGGACAGCCATGGCTACACCTTC	CASSWDSHGYTF
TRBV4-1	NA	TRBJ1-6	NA	TGCGCCAGCAGCCCTCTATGGAATTCACCCCTCCACTTT	CASSPLWNSPLHF
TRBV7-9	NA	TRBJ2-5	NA	TGTGCCAGCAGCTTAACCCTAGGAGAGACCCAGTACTTC	CASSLTLGETQYF
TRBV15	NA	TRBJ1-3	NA	TGTGCCACCAGCAGAGATGGAAGAACAGCCGATTCTGGAAACACCATATATTTT	CATSRDGRTADSGNTIYF
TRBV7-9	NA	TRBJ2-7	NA	TGTGCCAGCAGCTTAGTCGGGAGCGAGCAGTACTTC	CASSLVGSEQYF
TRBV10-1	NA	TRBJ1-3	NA	TGCGCCAGCAGTGATAGCACGGGCTCTGGAAACACCATATATTTT	CASSDSTGSGNTIYF
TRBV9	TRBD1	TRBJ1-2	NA	TGTGCCAGCAGCGTGAGGACAGGGGGCAATGGCTACACCTTC	CASSVRTGGNGYTF
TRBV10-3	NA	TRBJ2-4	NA	TGTGCCATCAGCTCCACAGGGCCGGCCAAAAACATTCAGTACTTC	CAISSTGPAKNIQYF
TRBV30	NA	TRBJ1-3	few	TGTGCCTGGAGGGGGCCTGCTGGAAACACCATATATTTT	CAWRGPAGNTIYF
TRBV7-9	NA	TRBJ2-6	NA	TGTGTCCCAAGCCCCTCTGGGGCCAACGTCCTGACTTTC	CVPSPSGANVLTF
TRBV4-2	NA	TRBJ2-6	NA	TGTGCCAGCAGCCCTCCCCTCGGGGCGGGGGCCAACGTCCTGACTTTC	CASSPPLGAGANVLTF
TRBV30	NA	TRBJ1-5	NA	TGTGCCTGGAGCGGTATAAACAATCAGCCCCAGCATTTT	CAWSGINNQPQHF
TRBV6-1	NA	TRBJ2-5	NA	TGTGCCAGCAGTGGCCGGGCCTCGACCCAAGAGACCCAGTACTTC	CASSGRASTQETQYF
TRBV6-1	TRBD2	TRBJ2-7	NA	TGTGCCAGCGGGAGGGTGGTCGAGGAGCAGTACTTC	CASGRVVEEQYF
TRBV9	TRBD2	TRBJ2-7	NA	TGTGCCAGCAGCGTAGGAGGGACTAGCGGCGACTACGAGCAGTACTTC	CASSVGGTSGDYEQYF
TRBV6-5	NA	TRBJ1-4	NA	TGTGCCAGCAGTTATGGTGGGAACACTGAAAAACTGTTTTTT	CASSYGGNTEKLFF
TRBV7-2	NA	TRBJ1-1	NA	TGTGCCAGCAGCTTACGCCCTTCGGGTACTGAAGCTTTCTTT	CASSLRPSGTEAFF
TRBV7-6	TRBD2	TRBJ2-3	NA	TGTGCCAGCAGCCCAAGCGGGGGCAGCACAGATACGCAGTATTTT	CASSPSGGSTDTQYF